Sequencing of this TCR beta chain was carried out in a study of T cell repertoires in cytomegalovirus infection. Study-level background: CMV infection plus the matching HLA type was flagged by public TCR beta signatures. Study-level results: Individuals carrying CMV plus the relevant HLA were identified by cumulative frequency of public TCR beta families. The ex vivo response was dominated by HLA-C-restricted CMV-specific TCR beta clonotypes.

Each CDR3 protein is one row after TCRdb ran MiXCR on the reads. The repertoire has 290,000 or so distinct CDR3 sequences, around 9.1% of them found once; the top ten carry approximately 2.3%. Looked up from germline, CDR1 is MNHEY and CDR2 is SMNVEV (reference sequence). This CDR3 is 14 amino acids long. V was pared by 5 bases and J by 5 bases, with 7 bases of the junction left unmatched. A few counts support this clonotype. Its antigen is undetermined. The sequence was collected from a human donor in good health (CMV status not recorded). Some clones in this sample may be carry-over from other donors' samples. Source material: PBMCs. The chain combines TRBV27 with TRBJ2-3, with 7 bases that match TRBD1. The CDR3 nucleotides are TGTGCCAGCAGTCACGGGACAGCTAAAGATACGCAGTATTTT. It encodes CASSHGTAKDTQYF.